The 28 T cell receptor beta chains in this list originate from one sample, sequenced in a study of Ad26.COV2.S vaccination and SARS-CoV-2 variants (dated by TCRdb to about 2021). Libraries were built with the immunoSEQ multiplex PCR assay. This immuneACCESS table, as held by TCRdb, lists in-frame sequences with V and J called but not all clones. Of the missing ones, under half trace to an unresolved V gene in checked studies; the others have no known cause. Across this sample there are about 350,000 clones, with 80% to 90% seen only once. Around 10% of the sample lies in the top ten. The sample's treatment or condition, from its label and the paper: about 20 received Ad26.COV2.S at low or high dose, single or two shots; about 5 received placebo; per-sample allocation not given. For vaccine and placebo recipients, the sequenced repertoires came from samples collected on day 63 after the first injection.

Sequences were derived from peripheral blood, sampled in a trial of Ad26.COV2.S vaccine versus placebo. Receptors originate from a person aged 18-65 years who received the Ad26.COV2.S COVID-19 vaccine or a placebo.

This chain uses TRBV19 with TRBJ1-1; TRBD1 is a possible D gene (5 bases). CDR3 length: 12 residues. Per the germline V gene, CDR1 is LNHDA and CDR2 is SQIVND (reference sequence). V was cut by 7 bases and J by 6 bases, with 12 bases left in between. The CDR3: CASKTRGAEAFF. The CDR3 DNA follows: TGTGCCAGTAAGACAAGGGGCGCTGAAGCTTTCTTT.

In its sample, this clone was seen a few times. The CDR3 DNA reads TGTGCCAGCAGCTTGGCACAGGGACGGGTGACCTACGAGCAGTACTTC. Translation gives CASSLAQGRVTYEQYF. V usage is TRBV5-4 and J usage is TRBJ2-7; perhaps TRBD1 as D (6 bases). Germline assignment: CDR1 SGHNT and CDR2 YYREEE (reference sequence). This CDR3 region has 16 residues. The germline V and J ends were trimmed by 0 bases and 2 bases, with 15 bases remaining between them.

Regarding this clone: An end of the junction does not agree with germline; a read error may underlie this. The chain couples TRBV2 to TRBJ2-1; D is uncertain. Germline CDR1 SNHLY, CDR2 FYNNEI. The CDR3 is 12 residues long. The CDR3 spells CASSEAGGPPVF. The CDR3 DNA reads TGTGCCAGCAGTGAAGCGGGCGGCCCTCCAGTCTTC.

The chain joins TRBV28 to TRBJ1-1; D not resolved. V shed 2 bases and J shed 5 bases, with 9 bases lying between them. The CDR3 runs to 13 residues. CDR1 is MDHEN, CDR2 SYDVKM, per germline. The CDR3 spells CASSLGRGTEAFF. In DNA, the CDR3 is TGTGCCAGCAGTTTAGGGAGAGGAACTGAAGCTTTCTTT.

The table lists this clone with a few counts. The chain links TRBV5-1 to TRBJ1-6, with 11 nucleotides matching TRBD1. Germline CDR1 and CDR2: SGHRS and YFSETQ. After removal of 4 bases from V and 8 bases from J, the junction contained 5 bases not matched to a gene. The CDR3 has 15 amino acids. CDR3 nucleotide sequence: TGCGCCAGCAGCGCACGGACAGGGGGCGATTCACCCCTCCACTTT. Translation: CASSARTGGDSPLHF.

The rearrangement links TRBV6-2 or TRBV6-3 to TRBJ2-6; 9 nucleotides match TRBD1. The germline gives CDR1 MNHEY, CDR2 SVGEGT. This CDR3 is built from 20 residues. The ends lost 5 bases at V and 0 bases at J; junction bases unmatched: 14. The CDR3 DNA sequence: TGTGCCAGCAGTCACCCAATTCCGGGACAGGGAAGCTCTGGGGCCAACGTCCTGACTTTC. Amino acids: CASSHPIPGQGSSGANVLTF.

The CDR3 spells CASSLDSGRYNEQFF. CDR3 coding DNA: TGTGCCAGCAGCTTGGATAGCGGCAGGTACAATGAGCAGTTCTTC. The chain couples TRBV5-4 to TRBJ2-1; D may be TRBD2 (6 bases). V gave up 0 bases and J gave up 4 bases, with 11 bases separating them. Germline V gene lookup returns CDR1 SGHNT and CDR2 YYREEE (reference sequence). The CDR3 is made up of 15 amino acids.

The chain links TRBV19 to TRBJ2-3; 7 nucleotides line up with TRBD2. The trim removed 1 base at V and 5 bases at J, leaving 12 bases unmatched. Germline V gene lookup returns CDR1 LNHDA and CDR2 SQIVND (reference sequence). This CDR3 has 17 amino acids. Here the CDR3 DNA reads TGTGCCAGTAGTATAGGTTCCAGCGGGGTCCGGGGAGATACGCAGTATTTT. Encoded protein: CASSIGSSGVRGDTQYF.

The chain recombines TRBV2 with TRBJ2-1; 7 bases fit TRBD1. CDR1 and CDR2 from the germline V gene are SNHLY and FYNNEI. J gave up 8 bases and V 0 bases, and 7 bases lay outside the gene matches. The CDR3 covers 15 residues. The CDR3 protein is CASSEADRASDEQFF. The CDR3 bases are TGTGCCAGCAGTGAAGCTGACAGGGCAAGCGATGAGCAGTTCTTC.

This clone was recorded a few times. The chain employs TRBV10-1 and TRBJ2-7; 8 bases are a match to TRBD1. The J segment lost 3 bases and the V segment lost 5 bases, leaving 3 bases of the junction unmatched. The CDR3 spans 13 residues. In germline, CDR1 is WNHNN, CDR2 SYGVQD (reference sequence). The chain's CDR3 is CASSPGTGYEQYF. CDR3 in DNA: TGCGCCAGCAGTCCAGGGACAGGCTACGAGCAGTACTTC.

This sequence joins TRBV5-1 and TRBJ1-5; unclear D gene. The CDR3 consists of 18 residues. Deletions cut 0 bases from V and 3 bases from J, with 19 bases between. Looked up from germline, CDR1 is SGHRS and CDR2 is YFSETQ. CDR3 bases: TGCGCCAGCAGCTTGGCCGATCTGAGAGGGTCGGACAATCAGCCCCAGCATTTT. Translation: CASSLADLRGSDNQPQHF.

V gene TRBV28 combines with J gene TRBJ1-4; TRBD1 might be the D (5 bases). Germline CDR1 MDHEN, CDR2 SYDVKM. Trimming pared 5 bases from V and 8 bases from J, leaving 15 bases between. The CDR3 covers 14 residues. CDR3 loop: CASSPHRSPEKLFF. The CDR3 DNA reads TGTGCCAGCAGTCCTCACAGGAGCCCAGAAAAACTGTTTTTT.

The J gene is TRBJ2-7, the V gene TRBV7-8; possibly TRBD1 for D (6 bases). CDR3 length: 18 amino acids. Deletions cut 2 bases from V and 3 bases from J, with 23 bases between. CDR1 is SGHVS and CDR2 is FQNEAQ in the germline V gene. CDR3 DNA: TGTGCCAGCAGCTTATCCATCGCCAGGGGCCCTTCCCTCTACGAGCAGTACTTC. Its protein is CASSLSIARGPSLYEQYF.

The gene calls are TRBV29-1 and TRBJ1-5, with a tentative D call TRBD1 (5 bases). The CDR3 extends over 14 amino acids. V lost 7 bases, J lost 6 bases, and 19 bases lay in between. Germline assignment: CDR1 SQVTM and CDR2 ANQGSEA. The CDR3: CSALDPEDSQPQHF. CDR3 nucleotide sequence: TGCAGCGCCCTTGACCCAGAAGACAGTCAGCCCCAGCATTTT.

The genes are TRBV7-2 and TRBJ2-3; 8 bases match TRBD2. Germline values: CDR1 SGHTA, CDR2 FQGNSA. V trimming: 0 bases; J trimming: 2 bases; junction bases outside the gene matches: 7. This CDR3 has 17 amino acids. CDR3 in DNA: TGTGCCAGCAGCTTAGCGCGGAGCGGGAGTCTCACAGATACGCAGTATTTT. Translation: CASSLARSGSLTDTQYF.

The chain recombines TRBV12-3 or TRBV12-4 with TRBJ1-5; D is undetermined. The V end was cut by 4 bases, the J end by 6 bases, with 10 bases between. The CDR3 extends over 13 amino acids. The CDR3 sequence is CASSSRTSQPQHF. CDR3 DNA: TGTGCCAGCAGTTCCCGGACCAGTCAGCCCCAGCATTTT.

This chain uses TRBV27 with TRBJ2-7, with a tentative D call TRBD1 (5 bases). Trimming cost V 6 bases and J 4 bases, with 22 bases left between them. Germline assignment: CDR1 MNHEY and CDR2 SMNVEV (reference sequence). CDR3 length: 16 residues. CDR3 loop: CASSLVKGPTHYEQYF. As DNA, the CDR3 is TGTGCCAGCAGCCTTGTAAAGGGGCCCACCCATTACGAGCAGTACTTC.

The chain carries TRBV6-5 and TRBJ2-5; 9 bases agree with TRBD1. V gave up 5 bases and J gave up 3 bases; unmatched junction bases: 1. Germline CDR1 is MNHEY and CDR2 is SVGAGI. The CDR3 runs 13 residues. DNA of the CDR3: TGTGCCAGCAGTCGGGACAGGGAAGAGACCCAGTACTTC. It codes for CASSRDREETQYF.

The chain couples TRBV24-1 to TRBJ2-5; no clear D. CDR3 size: 13 residues. V lost 2 bases and J 2 bases, leaving 5 bases between the germline ends. Germline CDR1 reads KGHDR; CDR2 reads SFDVKD. For the CDR3, the DNA is TGTGCCACCAGTGATTCTGGGCAAGAGACCCAGTACTTC. Translated: CATSDSGQETQYF.

The CDR3 is CATSAGTAYGYTF. For the CDR3, the DNA is TGTGCCACCAGTGCCGGGACAGCCTATGGCTACACCTTC. The genes are TRBV24-1 and TRBJ1-2, with 7 bases identical to TRBD1. The CDR3 extends over 13 amino acids. With 5 bases clipped from V and 4 bases from J, the junction kept 3 bases outside the gene matches. CDR1 and CDR2 from the germline V gene are KGHDR and SFDVKD.

The rearrangement joins TRBV6-5 to TRBJ1-5, with D possibly matching TRBD1 (5 bases). Trimming took 7 bases from V and 7 from J, leaving 17 bases between them. Germline CDR1 and CDR2: MNHEY and SVGAGI. The CDR3 is made up of 14 amino acids. The CDR3 nucleotides read TGTGCCAGCACCACCAGGGCGGCGGGGCAGCCCCAGCATTTT. Translation: CASTTRAAGQPQHF.

The chain couples TRBV4-3 to TRBJ2-1; 9 bases match TRBD1. The CDR3 extends over 18 amino acids. V shed 3 bases, J shed 10 bases, and the junction held 19 bases outside the gene matches. Germline-derived CDR1 and CDR2 are LGHNA and YSLEER. The CDR3 bases are TGCGCCAGCAGCCACACGAGGGGGGGGACAGGGTCATCGCGGGAGCAGTTCTTC. Translating it yields CASSHTRGGTGSSREQFF.

CDR3 sequence (DNA): TGTGCCATCTCTCTTGCGGGGGGGTACGGCGAGCAGTACTTC. Translation: CAISLAGGYGEQYF. The rearrangement uses TRBV30 and TRBJ2-7, with TRBD2 identical over 9 bases. The CDR3 has 14 amino acids. CDR1 is GTSNPN, CDR2 SVGIG, per germline (reference sequence). V gave up 8 bases and J gave up 6 bases; unmatched junction bases: 14.

The chain joins TRBV9 to TRBJ1-2; the D gene is possibly TRBD1 (5 bases). The V gene lost 3 bases and the J gene lost 6 bases, with 15 bases spanning the gap. This CDR3 comprises 14 residues. The V gene's germline CDR1 is SGDLS and CDR2 YYNGEE. CDR3 coding DNA: TGTGCCAGCAGCGGGGGACCTAAGACTGATGGCTACACCTTC. Protein sequence: CASSGGPKTDGYTF. Looking up the rest from reference TRBV9 and TRBJ1-2 gives the full variable domain: DSGVTQTPKHLITATGQRVTLRCSPRSGDLSVYWYQQSLDQGLQFLIQYYNGEERAKGNILERFSAQQFPDLHSELNLSSLELGDSALYFCASSGGPKTDGYTFGSGTRLTVV.

In this sample, this clone turned up once. The chain joins TRBV4-1 to TRBJ1-2; a weak D match, TRBD1 (5 bases). Germline values: CDR1 MGHRA, CDR2 YSYEKL. V was pared by 5 bases and J by 5 bases, with 9 bases between. CDR3 length equals 12 residues. CDR3 in DNA: TGCGCCAGCAGCGGTGAGGGGTATGGCTACACCTTC. Amino acids: CASSGEGYGYTF.

The chain is built from TRBV4-3 and TRBJ1-1, with 7 bases identical to TRBD1. Germline-derived CDR1 and CDR2 are LGHNA and YSLEER. The CDR3 contains 14 residues. J gave up 6 bases and V 0 bases, and 4 bases lay outside the gene matches. This chain's CDR3 is CASSQEDRWAEAFF. Here the CDR3 DNA reads TGCGCCAGCAGCCAAGAGGACAGGTGGGCTGAAGCTTTCTTT.

CDR3 protein: CASSKQTTSTDTQYF. In nucleotides, the CDR3 is TGTGCCAGCAGTAAACAGACTACAAGCACAGATACGCAGTATTTT. The chain recombines TRBV6-6 with TRBJ2-3; tentatively, D is TRBD2 (5 bases). The V end was cut by 5 bases, the J end by 0 bases, with 12 bases between. Germline V lookup: CDR1 MNHNY, CDR2 SVGAGI (reference sequence). The CDR3 consists of 15 residues.

This chain links TRBV28 with TRBJ2-5; D not certain. This CDR3 spans 10 amino acids. Trimming removed 6 bases from V and 3 bases from J, with 2 bases in between. Germline values: CDR1 MDHEN, CDR2 SYDVKM. The CDR3 DNA follows: TGTGCCAGCAGCGAAGAGACCCAGTACTTC. Encoded protein: CASSEETQYF.